This T cell receptor (beta chain) was sequenced during a study of beta chain features in type 1 diabetes. This clone was counted only a few times. Isolated RNA was reverse transcribed in full, so expressed TCRB transcripts were sequenced. Method: immunoSEQ multiplex PCR; TCRdb's copy keeps in-frame clones and lacks some. Among about 360,000 clones listed, 10% to 15% were seen once. Purities over 95% were achieved in all sorted populations. CDR1 is GTSNPN, CDR2 SVGIG, per germline (reference sequence). The CDR3 is made up of 13 amino acids. The V end was cut by 1 base, the J end by 8 bases, with 14 bases between.

The sample consisted of naive CD4+ T cells from blood. This sequence was found in a man aged 18 to 29 in good health. The J gene is TRBJ1-2, the V gene TRBV30; tentatively, D is TRBD1 (5 bases). CDR3 bases: TGTGCCTGGAGTGGCCAGGGATTCGGGGGCTACACCTTC. Its translation is CAWSGQGFGGYTF.